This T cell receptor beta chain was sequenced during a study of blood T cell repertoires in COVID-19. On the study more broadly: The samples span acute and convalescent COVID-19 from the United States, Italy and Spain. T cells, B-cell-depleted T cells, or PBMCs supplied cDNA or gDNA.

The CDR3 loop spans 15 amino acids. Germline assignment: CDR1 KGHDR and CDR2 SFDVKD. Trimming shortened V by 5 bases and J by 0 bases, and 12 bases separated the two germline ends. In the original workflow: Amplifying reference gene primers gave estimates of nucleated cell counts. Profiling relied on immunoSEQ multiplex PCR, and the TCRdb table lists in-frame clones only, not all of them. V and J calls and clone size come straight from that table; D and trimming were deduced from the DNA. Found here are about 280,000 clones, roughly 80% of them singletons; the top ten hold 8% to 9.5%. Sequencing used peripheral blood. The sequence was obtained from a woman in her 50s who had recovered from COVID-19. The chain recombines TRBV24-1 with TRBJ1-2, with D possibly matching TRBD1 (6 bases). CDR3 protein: CATSARRGTNYGYTF. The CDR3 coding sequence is TGTGCCACCAGTGCCCGAAGGGGGACTAACTATGGCTACACCTTC.